This T cell receptor (beta chain) was found in a study of blood T cell repertoires in COVID-19. The data were produced by immunoSEQ multiplex PCR, yet TCRdb's version contains in-frame clones alone and is incomplete. The table lists 240,000 or so clones, approximately 90% of them singletons. The germline V gene has CDR1 KGHDR and CDR2 SFDVKD. This CDR3 is built from 15 residues. Trimming stripped 9 bases from V and 3 bases from J, with 19 bases between. V usage is TRBV24-1 and J usage is TRBJ2-5; weak D call: TRBD1 (6 bases). The receptor's source is a man between 50 and 59 years old who had been exposed to COVID-19. Input material: PBMCs or T cells enriched from blood (not recorded which). The CDR3 loop is CATSDSTIEKETQYF. CDR3 coding DNA: TGTGCCACCTCGGACAGTACAATCGAAAAAGAGACCCAGTACTTC.